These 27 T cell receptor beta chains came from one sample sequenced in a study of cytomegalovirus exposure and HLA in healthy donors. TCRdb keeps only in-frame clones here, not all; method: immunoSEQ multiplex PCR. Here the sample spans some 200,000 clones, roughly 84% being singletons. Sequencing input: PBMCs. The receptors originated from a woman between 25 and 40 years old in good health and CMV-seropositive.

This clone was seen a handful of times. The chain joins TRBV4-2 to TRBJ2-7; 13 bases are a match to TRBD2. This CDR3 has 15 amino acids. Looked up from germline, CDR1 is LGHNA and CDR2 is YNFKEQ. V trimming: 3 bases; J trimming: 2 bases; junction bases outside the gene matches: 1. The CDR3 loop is CASSQGTSGTYEQYF. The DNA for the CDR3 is TGTGCCAGCAGCCAGGGGACTAGCGGGACCTACGAGCAGTACTTC.

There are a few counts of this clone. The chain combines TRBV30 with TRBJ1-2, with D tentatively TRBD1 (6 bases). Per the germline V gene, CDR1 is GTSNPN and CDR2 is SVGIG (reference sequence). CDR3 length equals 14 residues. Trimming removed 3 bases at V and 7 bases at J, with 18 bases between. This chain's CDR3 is CAWRSRGGYGGYTF. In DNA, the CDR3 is TGTGCCTGGAGGTCCAGGGGCGGGTATGGTGGCTACACCTTC.

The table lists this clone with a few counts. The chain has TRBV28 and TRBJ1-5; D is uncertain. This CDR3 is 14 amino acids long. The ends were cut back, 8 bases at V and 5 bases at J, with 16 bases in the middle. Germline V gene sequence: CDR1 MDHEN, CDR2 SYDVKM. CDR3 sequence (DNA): TGTGCCAGCGCCCCGCTGTCCCGGTATCAGCCCCAGCATTTT. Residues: CASAPLSRYQPQHF.

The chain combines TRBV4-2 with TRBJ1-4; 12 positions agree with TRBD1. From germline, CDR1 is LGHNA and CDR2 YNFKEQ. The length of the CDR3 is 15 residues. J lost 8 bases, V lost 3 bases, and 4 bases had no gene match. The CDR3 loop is CASSHEGTGGEKLFF. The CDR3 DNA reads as TGTGCCAGCAGCCATGAAGGGACAGGGGGCGAAAAACTGTTTTTT.

The CDR3 loop is CASRLAGPNYEQYF. The CDR3 nucleotides are TGTGCCAGCAGGCTAGCGGGCCCTAACTACGAGCAGTACTTC. V and J are TRBV7-2 and TRBJ2-7; the match to TRBD2 covers 8 bases. The V segment lost 6 bases and the J segment 3 bases; nucleotides outside the gene matches: 7. The V gene's germline CDR1 is SGHTA and CDR2 FQGNSA. The CDR3 spans 14 residues.

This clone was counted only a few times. The CDR3: CASSPTGYPYEQYF. CDR3 nucleotide sequence: TGTGCCAGCTCACCGACAGGGTATCCATACGAGCAGTACTTC. This rearrangement joins TRBV18 to TRBJ2-7; TRBD1 matches 7 bases. Germline V gene lookup returns CDR1 KGHSH and CDR2 LQKENI. The CDR3 has 14 residues. J gave up 4 bases and V 3 bases, and 6 bases lay outside the gene matches.

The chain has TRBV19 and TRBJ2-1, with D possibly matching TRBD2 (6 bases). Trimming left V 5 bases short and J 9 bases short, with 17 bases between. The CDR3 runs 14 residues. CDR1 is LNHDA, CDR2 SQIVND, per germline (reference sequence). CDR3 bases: TGTGCCAGTAGTCCTCGGGACTTTACCAGTGAGCAGTTCTTC. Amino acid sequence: CASSPRDFTSEQFF.

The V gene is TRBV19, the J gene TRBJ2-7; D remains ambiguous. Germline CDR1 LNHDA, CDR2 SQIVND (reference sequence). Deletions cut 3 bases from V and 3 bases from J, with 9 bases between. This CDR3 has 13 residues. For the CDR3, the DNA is TGTGCCAGTAGTATTCAGGCAGGCTACGAGCAGTACTTC. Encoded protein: CASSIQAGYEQYF.

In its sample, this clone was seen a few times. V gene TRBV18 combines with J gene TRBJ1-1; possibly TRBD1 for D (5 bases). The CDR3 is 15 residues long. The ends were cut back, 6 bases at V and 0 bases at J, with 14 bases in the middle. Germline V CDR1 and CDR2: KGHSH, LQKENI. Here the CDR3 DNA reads TGTGCCAGCTCTCCGGACACAGACCTGAACACTGAAGCTTTCTTT. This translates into CASSPDTDLNTEAFF.

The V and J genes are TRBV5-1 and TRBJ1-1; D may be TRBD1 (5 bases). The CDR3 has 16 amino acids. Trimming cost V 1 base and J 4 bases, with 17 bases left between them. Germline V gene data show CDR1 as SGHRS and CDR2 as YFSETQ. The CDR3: CASSLRGPGRGTEAFF. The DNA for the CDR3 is TGCGCCAGCAGCTTGAGGGGTCCAGGGAGGGGCACTGAAGCTTTCTTT.

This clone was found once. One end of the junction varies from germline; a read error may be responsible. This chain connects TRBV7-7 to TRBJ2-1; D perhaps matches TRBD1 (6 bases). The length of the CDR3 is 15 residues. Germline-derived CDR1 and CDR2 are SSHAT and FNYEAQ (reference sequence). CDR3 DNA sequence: TGTGCTAGCAGCTTAGCTTCGCCAGGGGCGAGTGAGCAGTTCTTC. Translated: CASSLASPGASEQFF.

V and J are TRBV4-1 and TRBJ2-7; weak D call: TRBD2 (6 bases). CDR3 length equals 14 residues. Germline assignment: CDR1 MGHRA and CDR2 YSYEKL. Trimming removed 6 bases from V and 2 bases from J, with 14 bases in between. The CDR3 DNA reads TGCGCCAGCAGGCCTGGAGGGAGGCCCTACGAGCAGTACTTC. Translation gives CASRPGGRPYEQYF.

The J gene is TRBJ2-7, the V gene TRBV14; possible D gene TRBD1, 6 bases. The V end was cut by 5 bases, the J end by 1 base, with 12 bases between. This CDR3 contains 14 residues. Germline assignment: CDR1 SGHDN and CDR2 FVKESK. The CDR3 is CASSTDRLSYEQYF. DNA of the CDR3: TGTGCCAGCAGCACAGACAGGCTGTCCTACGAGCAGTACTTC. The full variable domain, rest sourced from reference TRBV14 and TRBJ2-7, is EAGVTQFPSHSVIEKGQTVTLRCDPISGHDNLYWYRRVMGKEIKFLLHFVKESKQDESGMPNNRFLAERTGGTYSTLKVQPAELEDSGVYFCASSTDRLSYEQYFGPGTRLTVT.

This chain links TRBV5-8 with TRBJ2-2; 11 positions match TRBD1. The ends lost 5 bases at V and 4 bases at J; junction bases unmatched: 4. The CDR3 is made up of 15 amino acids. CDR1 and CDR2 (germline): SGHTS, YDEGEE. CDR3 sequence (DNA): TGTGCCAGCAGGAGGACAGGGGGCAGCACCGGGGAGCTGTTTTTT. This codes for CASRRTGGSTGELFF.

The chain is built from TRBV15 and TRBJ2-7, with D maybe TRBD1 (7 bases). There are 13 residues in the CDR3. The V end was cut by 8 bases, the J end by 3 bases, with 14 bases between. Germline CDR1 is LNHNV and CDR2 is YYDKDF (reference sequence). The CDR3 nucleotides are TGTGCCACCCGGGAGACAGGGAGCTACGAGCAGTACTTC. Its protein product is CATRETGSYEQYF.

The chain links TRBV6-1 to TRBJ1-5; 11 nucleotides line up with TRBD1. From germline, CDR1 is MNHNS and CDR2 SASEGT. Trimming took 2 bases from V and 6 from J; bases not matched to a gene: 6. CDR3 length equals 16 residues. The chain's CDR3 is CASSERGTGGRQPQHF. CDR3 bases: TGTGCCAGCAGTGAAAGGGGGACAGGGGGGCGTCAGCCCCAGCATTTT.

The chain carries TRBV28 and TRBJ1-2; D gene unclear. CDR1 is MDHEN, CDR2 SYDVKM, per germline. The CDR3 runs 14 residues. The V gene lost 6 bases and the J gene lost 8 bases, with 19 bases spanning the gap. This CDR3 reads CASSRTQLAKGYTF. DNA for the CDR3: TGTGCCAGCAGCCGCACACAGCTCGCTAAAGGCTACACCTTC.

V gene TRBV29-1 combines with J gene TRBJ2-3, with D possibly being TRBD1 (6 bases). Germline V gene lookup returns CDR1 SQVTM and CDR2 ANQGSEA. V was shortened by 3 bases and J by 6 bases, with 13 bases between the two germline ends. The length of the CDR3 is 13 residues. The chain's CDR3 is CSVDSLGADTQYF. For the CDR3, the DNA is TGCAGCGTTGATTCTCTGGGGGCGGATACGCAGTATTTT.

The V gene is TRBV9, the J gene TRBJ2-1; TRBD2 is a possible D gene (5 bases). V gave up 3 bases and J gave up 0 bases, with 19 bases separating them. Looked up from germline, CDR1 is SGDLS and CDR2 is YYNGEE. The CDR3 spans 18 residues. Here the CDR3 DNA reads TGTGCCAGCAGCGACAGCCCCCAGGAGGCCCTCTCCTACAATGAGCAGTTCTTC. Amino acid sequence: CASSDSPQEALSYNEQFF.

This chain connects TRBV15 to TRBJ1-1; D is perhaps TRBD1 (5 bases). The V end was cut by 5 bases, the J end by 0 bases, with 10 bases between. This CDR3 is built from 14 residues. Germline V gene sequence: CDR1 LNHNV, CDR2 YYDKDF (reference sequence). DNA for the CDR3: TGTGCCACCAGCCTGATGGGGCTGAACACTGAAGCTTTCTTT. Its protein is CATSLMGLNTEAFF.

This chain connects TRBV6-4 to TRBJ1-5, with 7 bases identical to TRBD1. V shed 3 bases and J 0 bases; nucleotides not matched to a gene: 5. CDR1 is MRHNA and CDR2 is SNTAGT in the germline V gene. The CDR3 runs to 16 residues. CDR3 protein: CASSETGAYSNQPQHF. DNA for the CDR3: TGTGCCAGCAGTGAAACAGGGGCGTATAGCAATCAGCCCCAGCATTTT.

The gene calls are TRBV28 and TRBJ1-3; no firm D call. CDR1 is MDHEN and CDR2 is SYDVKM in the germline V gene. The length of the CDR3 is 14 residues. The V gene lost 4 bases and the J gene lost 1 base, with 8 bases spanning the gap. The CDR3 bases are TGTGCCAGCAGTTCACCGCAGTCTGGAAACACCATATATTTT. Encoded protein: CASSSPQSGNTIYF. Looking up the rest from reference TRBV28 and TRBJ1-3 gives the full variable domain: DVKVTQSSRYLVKRTGEKVFLECVQDMDHENMFWYRQDPGLGLRLIYFSYDVKMKEKGDIPEGYSVSREKKERFSLILESASTNQTSMYLCASSSPQSGNTIYFGEGSWLTVV.

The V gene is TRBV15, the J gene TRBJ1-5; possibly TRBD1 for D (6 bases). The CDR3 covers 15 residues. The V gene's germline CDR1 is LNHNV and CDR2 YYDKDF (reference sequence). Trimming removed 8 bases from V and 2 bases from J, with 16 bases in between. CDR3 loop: CATEPTGIGNQPQHF. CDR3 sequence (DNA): TGTGCCACCGAACCGACAGGAATCGGCAATCAGCCCCAGCATTTT.

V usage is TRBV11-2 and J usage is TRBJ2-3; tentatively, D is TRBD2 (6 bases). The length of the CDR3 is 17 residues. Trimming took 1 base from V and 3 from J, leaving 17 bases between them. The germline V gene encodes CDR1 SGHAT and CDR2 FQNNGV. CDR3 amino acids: CASSLVPQAGLTDTQYF. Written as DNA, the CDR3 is TGTGCCAGCAGCTTAGTGCCCCAGGCGGGATTAACAGATACGCAGTATTTT.

In DNA, the CDR3 is TGTGCCAGCAGTTCAACAGCGGGGCAGGATGAGCAGTTCTTC. Protein sequence: CASSSTAGQDEQFF. V is TRBV6-6 and J is TRBJ2-1; TRBD2 matches at 7 bases. CDR1 and CDR2 (germline): MNHNY, SVGAGI (reference sequence). This CDR3 is 14 amino acids long. The junction had 8 bases not matched to a gene; V was cut back by 4 bases and J by 8 bases.

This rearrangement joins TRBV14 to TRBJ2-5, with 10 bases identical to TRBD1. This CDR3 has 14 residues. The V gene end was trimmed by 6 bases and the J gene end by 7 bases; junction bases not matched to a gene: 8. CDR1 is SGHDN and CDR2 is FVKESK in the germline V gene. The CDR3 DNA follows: TGTGCCAGCAGTCGACAGGGGGCGATGGGGACCCAGTACTTC. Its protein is CASSRQGAMGTQYF. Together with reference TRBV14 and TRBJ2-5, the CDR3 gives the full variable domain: EAGVTQFPSHSVIEKGQTVTLRCDPISGHDNLYWYRRVMGKEIKFLLHFVKESKQDESGMPNNRFLAERTGGTYSTLKVQPAELEDSGVYFCASSRQGAMGTQYFGPGTRLLVL.

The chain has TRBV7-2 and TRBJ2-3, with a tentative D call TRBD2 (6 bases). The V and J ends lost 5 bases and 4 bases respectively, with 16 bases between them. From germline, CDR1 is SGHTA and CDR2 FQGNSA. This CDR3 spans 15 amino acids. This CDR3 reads CASSPRGGSADTQYF. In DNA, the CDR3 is TGTGCCAGCAGCCCCCGGGGAGGAAGTGCAGATACGCAGTATTTT.